The table lists the clone carrying this T cell receptor (beta chain) with many counts. This sample stems from a study of early T cells in non-severe SARS-CoV-2 infection. About the study: Sequenced material consisted of bulk RNA (from unsorted whole blood), and chains were unpaired.

Researchers attached unique molecular identifiers to individual cDNA molecules. Via MiXCR, TCRdb re-called the 5' RACE reads, giving one row per CDR3 protein. The sample has about 68,000 distinct CDR3 sequences, approximately 10% seen once. Trimming took 7 bases from V and 6 from J; bases not matched to a gene: 0. The CDR3 runs to 12 residues. Sequencing used whole blood. V usage is TRBV12-3 or TRBV12-4 and J usage is TRBJ2-2; 9 nucleotides line up with TRBD2. This receptor was taken from an adult who was a healthcare worker with PCR-confirmed SARS-CoV-2 infection or an uninfected control (not recorded which). The CDR3 nucleotides read TGTGCCAGCAAGCGGGAGGCCGGGGAGCTGTTTTTT. It is translated as CASKREAGELFF.